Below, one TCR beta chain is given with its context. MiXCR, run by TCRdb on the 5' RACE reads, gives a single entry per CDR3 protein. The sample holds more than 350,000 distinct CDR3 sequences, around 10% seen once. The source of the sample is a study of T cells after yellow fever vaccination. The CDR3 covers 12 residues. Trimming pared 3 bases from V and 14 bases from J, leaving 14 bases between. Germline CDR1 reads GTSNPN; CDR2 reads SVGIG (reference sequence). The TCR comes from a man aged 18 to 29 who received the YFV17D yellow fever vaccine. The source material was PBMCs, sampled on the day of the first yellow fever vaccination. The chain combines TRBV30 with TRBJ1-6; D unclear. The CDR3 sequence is CAWSGQWESLHF. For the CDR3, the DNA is TGTGCCTGGAGCGGTCAGTGGGAATCCCTCCACTTT.